The present TCR beta chain was sequenced within a study of blood T cells in healthy people across ages. The second PCR ran roughly 6 to 11 cycles with a sample-barcoded 5' primer and J-beta primers. Each CDR3 protein gets one entry after TCRdb re-called the 5' RACE reads with MiXCR. Among hundreds of thousands of distinct CDR3 sequences listed, 49% were seen once. Trimming pared 6 bases from V and 1 base from J, leaving 9 bases between. Looked up from germline, CDR1 is MNHEY and CDR2 is SVGAGI. CDR3 length equals 13 residues. The receptor's source is a woman in her sixties or seventies in good health. This rearrangement joins TRBV6-5 to TRBJ2-5, with a possible D match to TRBD1 (5 bases). The sequenced sample was blood. The DNA for the CDR3 is TGTGCCAGCAGGGACACCGGCCAAGAGACCCAGTACTTC. Encoded protein: CASRDTGQETQYF.